The 9 T cell receptor beta chains listed next were all sequenced from one sample in a study of blood T cell repertoires in COVID-19. The data were produced by immunoSEQ multiplex PCR, yet TCRdb's version contains in-frame clones alone and is incomplete. The sample records about 240,000 clones, roughly four fifths being singletons. The specimen sequenced was peripheral blood. The receptors were gathered from a woman in her sixties with active or convalescent COVID-19.

The rearrangement joins TRBV5-1 to TRBJ2-3; D may be TRBD1 (6 bases). Trimming took off 1 base at V and 1 base at J, with 13 bases between the two ends. This CDR3 is built from 16 residues. Per germline, CDR1 SGHRS and CDR2 YFSETQ. The CDR3 loop is CASSLRGYRGTDTQYF. In DNA, the CDR3 is TGCGCCAGCAGCTTGAGGGGGTACAGGGGCACAGATACGCAGTATTTT. The full variable domain, its missing parts supplied by reference TRBV5-1 and TRBJ2-3, is KAGVTQTPRYLIKTRGQQVTLSCSPISGHRSVSWYQQTPGQGLQFLFEYFSETQRNKGNFPGRFSGRQFSNSRSEMNVSTLELGDSALYLCASSLRGYRGTDTQYFGPGTRLTVL.

Here the CDR3 DNA reads TGTGCCAGCAGCTTAGGGAGCGGGTCCTACGAGCAGTACTTC. Its protein product is CASSLGSGSYEQYF. This chain joins TRBV7-9 and TRBJ2-7, with D perhaps TRBD2 (6 bases). Germline values: CDR1 SEHNR, CDR2 FQNEAQ (reference sequence). The CDR3 totals 14 residues. Trimming took off 1 base at V and 1 base at J, with 8 bases between the two ends.

The J gene is TRBJ1-1, the V gene TRBV9; D is perhaps TRBD1 (5 bases). The CDR3 covers 14 residues. CDR1 and CDR2 from the germline V gene are SGDLS and YYNGEE. V was pared by 0 bases and J by 5 bases, with 11 bases between. The CDR3 bases are TGTGCCAGCAGCGTAGCCGGAGACAGTACTGAAGCTTTCTTT. This codes for CASSVAGDSTEAFF.

The V call is TRBV14, the J call TRBJ1-1, with no clear D. Trimming cost V 0 bases and J 3 bases, with 8 bases left between them. The CDR3 runs 14 residues. The germline V gene has CDR1 SGHDN and CDR2 FVKESK. The CDR3 nucleotides read TGTGCCAGCAGCCAAGAAAGGGAGGACACTGAAGCTTTCTTT. Residues: CASSQEREDTEAFF.

This clone has a single count. The CDR3 loop reads CASSPWTGVNYGYTF. The CDR3 DNA sequence: TGTGCCAGCAGCCCGTGGACAGGTGTTAACTATGGCTACACCTTC. V gene TRBV5-5 combines with J gene TRBJ1-2; TRBD1 matches 7 bases. Germline-derived CDR1 and CDR2 are SGHKS and YYEKEE (reference sequence). J lost 1 base, V lost 4 bases, and 7 bases had no gene match. The CDR3 runs 15 residues.

The chain links TRBV2 to TRBJ1-4; D unresolved. The CDR3 consists of 13 residues. V was clipped by 2 bases and J by 7 bases, with 8 bases between them. CDR1 SNHLY and CDR2 FYNNEI come from the germline V gene. CDR3 DNA: TGTGCCAGCAGTGAAAGACTGTTTGAAAAACTGTTTTTT. Residues: CASSERLFEKLFF.

This chain links TRBV5-1 with TRBJ1-1; a possible D gene is TRBD1 (6 bases). The CDR3 extends over 15 amino acids. Trimming cost V 0 bases and J 3 bases, with 12 bases left between them. The germline V gene encodes CDR1 SGHRS and CDR2 YFSETQ. CDR3 sequence reads: CASSLAGVGDTEAFF. Written as DNA, the CDR3 is TGCGCCAGCAGCTTGGCAGGGGTAGGTGACACTGAAGCTTTCTTT.

V is TRBV6-5 and J is TRBJ1-2; TRBD1 aligns across 7 bases. Germline assignment: CDR1 MNHEY and CDR2 SVGAGI. CDR3 length: 13 residues. V trimming: 6 bases; J trimming: 8 bases; junction bases outside the gene matches: 9. The CDR3 sequence: CASSPQGVGGYTF. CDR3 in DNA: TGTGCCAGCAGCCCCCAGGGGGTGGGGGGCTACACCTTC.

The chain recombines TRBV10-2 with TRBJ2-5; 9 positions agree with TRBD2. V was clipped by 11 bases and J by 3 bases; unmatched bases: 7. The CDR3 runs 13 residues. The germline V gene encodes CDR1 WSHSY and CDR2 SAAADI. CDR3 sequence: CAGSGGQEETQYF. The CDR3, as DNA: TGCGCCGGGAGCGGGGGGCAGGAAGAGACCCAGTACTTC.